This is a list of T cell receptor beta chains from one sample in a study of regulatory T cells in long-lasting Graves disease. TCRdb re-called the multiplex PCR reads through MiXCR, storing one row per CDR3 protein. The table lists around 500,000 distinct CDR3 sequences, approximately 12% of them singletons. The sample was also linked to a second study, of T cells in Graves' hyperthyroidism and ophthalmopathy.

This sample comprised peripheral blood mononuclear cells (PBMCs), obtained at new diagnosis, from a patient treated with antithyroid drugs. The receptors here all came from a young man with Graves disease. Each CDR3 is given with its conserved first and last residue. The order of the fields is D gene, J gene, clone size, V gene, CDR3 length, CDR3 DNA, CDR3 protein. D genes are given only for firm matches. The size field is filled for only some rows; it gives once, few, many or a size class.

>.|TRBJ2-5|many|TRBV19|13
TGTGCCAGTGGCCCCGGAGCAAGAGAGACCCAGTACTTC
CASGPGARETQYF
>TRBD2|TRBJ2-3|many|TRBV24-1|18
TGTGCCACCAGTGACCAGAGTTGGACTAGCGGGAGAGCAGATACGCAGTATTTT
CATSDQSWTSGRADTQYF
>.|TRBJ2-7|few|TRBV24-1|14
TGTGCCACCGTGAACAGGGAGCTCATCTACGAGCAGTACTTC
CATVNRELIYEQYF
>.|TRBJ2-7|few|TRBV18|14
TGTGCCAGCTCACCAGTCCCCCCAAGGGACGAGCAGTACTTC
CASSPVPPRDEQYF
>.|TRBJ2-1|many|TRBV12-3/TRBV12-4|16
TGTGCCAGCAGTCGTGGACGAGGAGGCATCTACAATGAGCAGTTCTTC
CASSRGRGGIYNEQFF
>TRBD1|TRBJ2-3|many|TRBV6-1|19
TGTGCCAGCAGTGCCGCCCCGGGACAGGGCCTCTCGTCCACAGATACGCAGTATTTT
CASSAAPGQGLSSTDTQYF
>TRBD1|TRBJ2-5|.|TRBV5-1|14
TGCGCCAGCAGCCTACAGGGGGAAAGGGTGACCCAGTACTTC
CASSLQGERVTQYF
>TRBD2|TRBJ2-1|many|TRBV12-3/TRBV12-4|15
TGTGCCAGCAGTTTCGGAGCGGGAGGGCCGGATGAGCAGTTCTTC
CASSFGAGGPDEQFF
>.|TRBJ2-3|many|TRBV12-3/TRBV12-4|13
TGTGCCAGCAGGGACAGTTACACAGATACGCAGTATTTT
CASRDSYTDTQYF
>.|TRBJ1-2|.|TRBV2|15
TGTGCCAGCAGCCCGGGAAGTGGGGAAAACTATGGCTACACCTTC
CASSPGSGENYGYTF
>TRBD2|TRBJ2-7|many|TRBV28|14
TGTGCCAGCACCACTAGCGGGAGGGCCTACGAGCAGTACTTC
CASTTSGRAYEQYF
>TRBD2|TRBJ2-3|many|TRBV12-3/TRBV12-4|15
TGTGCCAGCACAGTGACTAGCGGCCTCACAGATACGCAGTATTTT
CASTVTSGLTDTQYF
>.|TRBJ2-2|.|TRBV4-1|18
TGCGCCAGCCGAGAAGGGGGGGACAGGCAATATTGGGCCGGGGAGCTGTTTTTT
CASREGGDRQYWAGELFF
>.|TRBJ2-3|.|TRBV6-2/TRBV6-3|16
TGTGCCAGCAGTTACTCGAAGCGGGCCTCCACAGATACGCAGTATTTT
CASSYSKRASTDTQYF
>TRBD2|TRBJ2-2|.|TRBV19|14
TGTGCCAGTAGTACCGGGACTAGCATCGCGGAGCTGTTTTTT
CASSTGTSIAELFF
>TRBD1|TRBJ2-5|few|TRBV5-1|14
TGCGCCAGTAAAACCACAGGGGTTAAAGAGACCCAGTACTTC
CASKTTGVKETQYF
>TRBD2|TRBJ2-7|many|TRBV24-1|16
TGTGCCACCAGTGGAACGACTGGTACTAGCGCTGGAGAGCAGTACTTC
CATSGTTGTSAGEQYF
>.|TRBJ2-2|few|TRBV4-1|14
TGCGCCAGCAGCCGCCCAACTAGCTCCGGGGAGCTGTTTTTT
CASSRPTSSGELFF
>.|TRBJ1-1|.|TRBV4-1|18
TGCGCCAGCAGCCAGAGAAAAGTAACAGCACAGAGTAACACTGAAGCTTTCTTT
CASSQRKVTAQSNTEAFF
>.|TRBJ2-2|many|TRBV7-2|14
TGTGCCAGCAGCTTAGAGGTGGGCGGCGGGGAGCTGTTTTTT
CASSLEVGGGELFF
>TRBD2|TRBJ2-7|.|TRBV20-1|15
TGCAGTGCTAGAGCTAGCGGGCCTAGCTCCTACGAGCAGTACTTC
CSARASGPSSYEQYF
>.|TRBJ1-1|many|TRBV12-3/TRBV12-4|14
TGTGCCAGCAGTTTCGGTCTTTCGAACACTGAAGCTTTCTTT
CASSFGLSNTEAFF
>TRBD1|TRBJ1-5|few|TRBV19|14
TGTGCCATCCGAACAGGGGCGGAAGGTCAGCCCCAGCATTTT
CAIRTGAEGQPQHF
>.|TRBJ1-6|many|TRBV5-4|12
TGTGCCAGCCGGGACCCAACGTCACCCCTCCACTTT
CASRDPTSPLHF
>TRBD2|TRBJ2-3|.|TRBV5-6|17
TGTGCCAGCAGCTTGGCGGTTAACGGGAGGGCCTTAGATACGCAGTATTTT
CASSLAVNGRALDTQYF
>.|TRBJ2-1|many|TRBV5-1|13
TGCGCCAGCAGCCCCCTCCTTGGGCAAGAGCAGTTCTTC
CASSPLLGQEQFF
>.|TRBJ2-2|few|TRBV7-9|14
TGTGCCAGCAGCTCCGGACGGTACACCGGGGAGCTGTTTTTT
CASSSGRYTGELFF
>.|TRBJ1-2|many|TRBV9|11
TGTGCCAGCAGCGTAGGGCATGGCTACACCTTC
CASSVGHGYTF
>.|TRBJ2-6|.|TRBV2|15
TGTGCCAGCAGTCTCTTCCTCTCTGGGGCCAACGTCCTGACTTTC
CASSLFLSGANVLTF
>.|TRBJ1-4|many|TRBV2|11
TGTGCCAGCAGTGAGGAAGGTCAACTGTTTTTT
CASSEEGQLFF
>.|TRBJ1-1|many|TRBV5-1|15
TGCGCCAGCAGCTTGGATCTGGGCCCGAACACTGAAGCTTTCTTT
CASSLDLGPNTEAFF
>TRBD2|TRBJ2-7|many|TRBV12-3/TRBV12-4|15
TGTGCCAGCAGTTTATGGGCTAGCGGGAGGCTCGAGCAGTACTTC
CASSLWASGRLEQYF
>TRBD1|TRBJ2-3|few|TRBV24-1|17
TGTGCCACCAGTGATTTGGGCGACAGGGGGCGGAAAGATACGCAGTATTTT
CATSDLGDRGRKDTQYF
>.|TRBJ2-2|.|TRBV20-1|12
TGCAGTGCTAGGAAGTACACCGGGGAGCTGTTTTTT
CSARKYTGELFF
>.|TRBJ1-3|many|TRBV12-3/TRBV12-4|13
TGTGCCAGCAGGGGCGGCTCTGGAAACACCATATATTTT
CASRGGSGNTIYF
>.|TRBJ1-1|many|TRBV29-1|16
TGCAGCGTTGAAGAACCTTGGCCGGGGACGGACACTGAAGCTTTCTTT
CSVEEPWPGTDTEAFF
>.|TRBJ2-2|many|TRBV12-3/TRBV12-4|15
TGTGCCAGCAGCCTCGCCTTGGCGGAGCGCGGGGAGCTGTTTTTT
CASSLALAERGELFF
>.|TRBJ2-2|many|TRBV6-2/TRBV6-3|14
TGTGCCAGCAATGTAAACAGGGTAGCCGGGGAGCTGTTTTTT
CASNVNRVAGELFF
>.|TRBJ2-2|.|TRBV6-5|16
TGTGCCAGCAGTTATCGCAGGGGCTCGAACACCGGGGAGCTGTTTTTT
CASSYRRGSNTGELFF
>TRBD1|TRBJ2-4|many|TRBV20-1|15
TGCAGTGCTCTACATCCCCGGGACAGGGGTGACATTCAGTACTTC
CSALHPRDRGDIQYF
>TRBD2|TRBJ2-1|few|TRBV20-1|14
TGCAATGCTAGGGGACTAGCGTCCTACAATGAGCAGTTCTTC
CNARGLASYNEQFF
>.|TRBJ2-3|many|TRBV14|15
TGTGCCAGCAGCCATCCACGGAGGGGGGCAGATACGCAGTATTTT
CASSHPRRGADTQYF
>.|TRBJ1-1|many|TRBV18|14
TGTGCCAGCTCACCCCAGTCCAGGCACACTGAAGCTTTCTTT
CASSPQSRHTEAFF
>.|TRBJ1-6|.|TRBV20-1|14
TGCAGTGTTCCTCACCCGGGTTTTAATTCACCCCTCCACTTT
CSVPHPGFNSPLHF
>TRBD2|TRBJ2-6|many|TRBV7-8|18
TGTGCCAGCAGCCCGGGACTAGCGGGACTCTCTGGGGCCAACGTCCTGACTTTC
CASSPGLAGLSGANVLTF
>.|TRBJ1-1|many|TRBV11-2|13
TGTGCCAGCAGCCGGGGAAGTTCCATTGAAGCTTTCTTT
CASSRGSSIEAFF
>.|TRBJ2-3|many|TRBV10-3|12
TGTGCCATCAGTGATGGGGTGGATACGCAGTATTTT
CAISDGVDTQYF
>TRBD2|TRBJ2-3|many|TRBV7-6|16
TGTGCCAGCAGCTTAGTACGGGAGGGGTGGACAGATACGCAGTATTTT
CASSLVREGWTDTQYF
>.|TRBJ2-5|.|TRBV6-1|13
TGTGCCAGCAGTGAGTACATGGAAGAGACCCAGTACTTC
CASSEYMEETQYF
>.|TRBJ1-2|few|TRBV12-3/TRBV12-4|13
TGTGCCAGCAGGACGGGACCACTGTATGGCTACACCTTC
CASRTGPLYGYTF
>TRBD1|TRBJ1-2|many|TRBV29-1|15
TGCAGCGCACCGATCAGGGGGCCTCTAAACTATGGCTACACCTTC
CSAPIRGPLNYGYTF
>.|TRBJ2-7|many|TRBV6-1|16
TGTGCCAGCTGGGGAGGCGTCCCCAGAATGGCCTACGAGCAGTACTTC
CASWGGVPRMAYEQYF
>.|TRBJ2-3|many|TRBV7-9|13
TGTGCCAGCAGTCCCGGACTGGGGGATACGCAGTATTTT
CASSPGLGDTQYF